The 5 T cell receptor beta chains given below trace back to one sample, sequenced in a study of graft-versus-host responses after intestinal transplantation (dated by TCRdb to 2020 to 2023). The method was the immunoSEQ multiplex PCR assay. The table was pulled from immuneACCESS by TCRdb, which kept in-frame rearrangements only. Such tables lose some clones; where checked, under half of the loss comes from unresolved V genes, and the rest has no known cause. The sample table shows tens of thousands of clones, and roughly 91% are seen once. The ten largest clones capture over 0.095% of the sample. The time point label for this specimen denotes: cells obtained before transplantation from donor or recipient. The antigens for these receptors are not known. The starting material was unstimulated CD4+ T cells sorted from spleen or lymph node cells, obtained before intestinal transplant. Every receptor here comes from a human donor who received an intestinal transplant.

This chain connects TRBV10-3 to TRBJ2-7, with TRBD2 as a possible D gene (7 bases). The CDR3 length is 15 residues. Germline CDR1 reads ENHRY; CDR2 reads SYGVKD. The germline V and J ends were trimmed by 0 bases and 2 bases, with 11 bases remaining between them. In DNA, the CDR3 is TGTGCCATCAGTGAGTCGGGGGGGGCAACCTACGAGCAGTACTTC. It translates to CAISESGGATYEQYF.

This clone was recorded only once. The V and J genes are TRBV5-6 and TRBJ2-3; TRBD2 is a possible D gene (7 bases). Germline CDR1 is SGHDT and CDR2 is YYEEEE. The V end was cut by 7 bases, the J end by 6 bases, with 21 bases between. This CDR3 has 15 amino acids. CDR3 in DNA: TGTGCCAGCTTAACCCGGGCGGGGGCCGGGGATACGCAGTATTTT. Its translation: CASLTRAGAGDTQYF.

V and J are TRBV5-4 and TRBJ1-2; maybe TRBD1 (6 bases). V gave up 2 bases and J gave up 4 bases, with 15 bases separating them. The CDR3 runs 15 residues. Germline CDR1 SGHNT, CDR2 YYREEE (reference sequence). CDR3 protein: CASSFQTGEFYGYTF. Here the CDR3 DNA reads TGTGCCAGCAGCTTTCAGACAGGCGAATTCTATGGCTACACCTTC.

The chain uses TRBV19 and TRBJ1-6; 11 bases line up with TRBD1. Germline CDR1 and CDR2: LNHDA and SQIVND (reference sequence). The CDR3 has 15 amino acids. Unmatched junction bases numbered 7, after V lost 5 bases and J lost 10 bases. In DNA, the CDR3 is TGTGCCAGTAGTCAGGGACAGGGGGTAAAGTCACCCCTCCACTTT. Encoded protein: CASSQGQGVKSPLHF.

This chain joins TRBV9 and TRBJ1-6; TRBD1 might be the D (6 bases). The length of the CDR3 is 16 residues. Germline V gene data show CDR1 as SGDLS and CDR2 as YYNGEE. V shed 4 bases and J shed 0 bases, with 11 bases lying between them. This chain's CDR3 is CASSTRGSSYNSPLHF. CDR3 DNA: TGTGCCAGCAGCACCAGGGGTAGCTCCTATAATTCACCCCTCCACTTT. The whole variable domain, filled in from reference TRBV9 and TRBJ1-6, reads DSGVTQTPKHLITATGQRVTLRCSPRSGDLSVYWYQQSLDQGLQFLIQYYNGEERAKGNILERFSAQQFPDLHSELNLSSLELGDSALYFCASSTRGSSYNSPLHFGNGTRLTVT.